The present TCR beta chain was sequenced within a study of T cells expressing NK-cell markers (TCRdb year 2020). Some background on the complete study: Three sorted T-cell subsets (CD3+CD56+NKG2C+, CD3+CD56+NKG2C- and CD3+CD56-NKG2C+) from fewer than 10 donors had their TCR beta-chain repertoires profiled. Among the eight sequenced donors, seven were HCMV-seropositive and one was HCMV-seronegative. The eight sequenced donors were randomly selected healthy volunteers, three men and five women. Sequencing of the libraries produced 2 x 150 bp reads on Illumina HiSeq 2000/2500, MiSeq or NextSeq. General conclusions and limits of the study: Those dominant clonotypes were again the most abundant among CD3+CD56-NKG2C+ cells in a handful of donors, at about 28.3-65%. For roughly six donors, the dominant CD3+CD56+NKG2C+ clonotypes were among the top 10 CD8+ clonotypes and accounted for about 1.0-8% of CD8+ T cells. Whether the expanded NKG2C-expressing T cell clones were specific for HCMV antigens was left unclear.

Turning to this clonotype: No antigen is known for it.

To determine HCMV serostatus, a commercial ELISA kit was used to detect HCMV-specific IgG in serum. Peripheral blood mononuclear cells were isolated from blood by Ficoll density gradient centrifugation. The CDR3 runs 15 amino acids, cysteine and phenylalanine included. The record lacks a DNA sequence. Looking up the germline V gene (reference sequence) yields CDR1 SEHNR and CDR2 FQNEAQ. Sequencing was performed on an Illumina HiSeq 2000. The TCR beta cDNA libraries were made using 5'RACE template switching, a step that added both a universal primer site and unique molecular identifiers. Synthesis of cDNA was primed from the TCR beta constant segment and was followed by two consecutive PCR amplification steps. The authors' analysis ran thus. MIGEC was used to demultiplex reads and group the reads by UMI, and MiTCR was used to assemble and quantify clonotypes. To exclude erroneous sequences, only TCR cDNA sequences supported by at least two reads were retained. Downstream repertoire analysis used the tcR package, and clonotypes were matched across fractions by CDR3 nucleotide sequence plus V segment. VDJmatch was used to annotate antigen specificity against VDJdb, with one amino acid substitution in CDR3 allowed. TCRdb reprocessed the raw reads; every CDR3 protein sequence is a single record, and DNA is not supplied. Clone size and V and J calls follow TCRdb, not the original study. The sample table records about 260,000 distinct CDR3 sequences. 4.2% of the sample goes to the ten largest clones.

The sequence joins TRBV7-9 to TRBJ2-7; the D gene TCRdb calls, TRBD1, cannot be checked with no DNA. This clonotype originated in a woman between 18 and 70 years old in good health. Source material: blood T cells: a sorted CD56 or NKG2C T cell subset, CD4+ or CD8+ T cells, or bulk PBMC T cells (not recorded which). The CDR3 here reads CASSLAGDGTYEQYF.